This entry is about one T cell receptor (beta chain). Its antigen is as yet unknown. The data derive from a study of cytomegalovirus exposure and HLA in healthy donors. Overall study findings and caveats: In the 90 to 150 validation repertoires, 85% to 95% of cluster scores exceeded 0, per a later analysis.

Sequencing used immunoSEQ multiplex PCR; TCRdb keeps in-frame clones, though not all of them. The table shows fewer than 400,000 clones, with around 90% occurring only once. The V end lost 8 bases, the J end lost 0 bases, and 14 bases lay between the germline ends. Per germline, CDR1 SGHTA and CDR2 FQGNSA. The CDR3 loop spans 14 amino acids. Input material: PBMCs. V gene TRBV7-2 combines with J gene TRBJ2-7; a possible D gene is TRBD2 (6 bases). This sequence was found in a man under 40 in good health and CMV-seronegative. Here the CDR3 reads CASASRRDSYEQYF. The CDR3 DNA reads as TGTGCCAGCGCAAGTAGGCGGGACTCCTACGAGCAGTACTTC.